This is a list of T cell receptor beta chains from one sample in a study of shared clonotypes between healthy human individuals. Sequencing was performed with immunoSEQ multiplex PCR; in TCRdb, only in-frame clones are kept and a portion is missing. This sample has 950,000 to 1,300,000 clones, with around 76% found just once. Sequenced sample: memory CD4+ T cells sorted from blood. These TCRs come from a man aged 18 to 30 in good health. Both conserved end residues are part of each CDR3. Each record gives: J gene, V gene, CDR3 length, clone size, D gene, CDR3 DNA, CDR3 protein. A D gene is named only where the DNA matches it firmly. Size values are once, few and many counts, or a class for expanded clones, and some rows have none.

j_call: TRBJ1-1; v_call: TRBV7-8; cdr3_length: 14; clone_size: few; d_call: TRBD1; cdr3_nt: TGTGCCAGCAGCTTAGCAGGGGGCGGCACTGAAGCTTTCTTT; cdr3_aa: CASSLAGGGTEAFF
j_call: TRBJ2-7; v_call: TRBV18; cdr3_length: 15; clone_size: NA; d_call: NA; cdr3_nt: TGTGCCAGCTCACCGGCTTCGGTCAGGACCTTGGAGCAGTACTTC; cdr3_aa: CASSPASVRTLEQYF
j_call: TRBJ1-1; v_call: TRBV27; cdr3_length: 15; clone_size: NA; d_call: NA; cdr3_nt: TGTGCCAGCAGACTCCAGGGTCCCCCGAACACTGAAGCTTTCTTT; cdr3_aa: CASRLQGPPNTEAFF
j_call: TRBJ2-3; v_call: TRBV9; cdr3_length: 15; clone_size: NA; d_call: NA; cdr3_nt: TGTGCCAGCAGCGAGGGTACAAGACATTGGGATACGCAGTATTTT; cdr3_aa: CASSEGTRHWDTQYF
j_call: TRBJ1-2; v_call: TRBV6-1; cdr3_length: 14; clone_size: once; d_call: TRBD1; cdr3_nt: TGTGCCAGCAGGAACAGGGGAAGTAACTATGGCTACACCTTC; cdr3_aa: CASRNRGSNYGYTF
j_call: TRBJ1-1; v_call: TRBV5-1; cdr3_length: 15; clone_size: NA; d_call: TRBD1; cdr3_nt: TGCGCCAGCAGCTCAGGGGGGCTTGAGAACACTGAAGCTTTCTTT; cdr3_aa: CASSSGGLENTEAFF
j_call: TRBJ1-5; v_call: TRBV6-5; cdr3_length: 15; clone_size: NA; d_call: TRBD1; cdr3_nt: TGTGCCAGCAGTCGACAGGGGTTAGGCAATCAGCCCCAGCATTTT; cdr3_aa: CASSRQGLGNQPQHF
j_call: TRBJ2-1; v_call: TRBV5-1; cdr3_length: 14; clone_size: NA; d_call: TRBD1; cdr3_nt: TGCGCCAGCCGAGAGGGACAGCCAAACAATGAGCAGTTCTTC; cdr3_aa: CASREGQPNNEQFF
j_call: TRBJ1-2; v_call: TRBV11-2; cdr3_length: 13; clone_size: NA; d_call: NA; cdr3_nt: TGTGCCAGCAGCTTAGGACAGAATTATGGCTACACCTTC; cdr3_aa: CASSLGQNYGYTF
j_call: TRBJ1-3; v_call: TRBV7-9; cdr3_length: 15; clone_size: NA; d_call: NA; cdr3_nt: TGTGCCAGCAGCTTGGACAGCCTCTCTGGAAACACCATATATTTT; cdr3_aa: CASSLDSLSGNTIYF
j_call: TRBJ1-6; v_call: TRBV6-5; cdr3_length: 15; clone_size: NA; d_call: NA; cdr3_nt: TGTGCCAGCAACAACGACGGCTCCTATAATTCACCCCTCCACTTT; cdr3_aa: CASNNDGSYNSPLHF
j_call: TRBJ1-4; v_call: TRBV6-5; cdr3_length: 15; clone_size: NA; d_call: NA; cdr3_nt: TGTGCCAGCAGGAGGACAGAGAGAACTAATGAAAAACTGTTTTTT; cdr3_aa: CASRRTERTNEKLFF
j_call: TRBJ1-2; v_call: TRBV10-3; cdr3_length: 11; clone_size: NA; d_call: NA; cdr3_nt: TGTGCCATCAGCTCGGGCTATGGCTACACCTTC; cdr3_aa: CAISSGYGYTF
j_call: TRBJ2-3; v_call: TRBV27; cdr3_length: 12; clone_size: NA; d_call: NA; cdr3_nt: TGTGCCAGCAGTTCGGTCCCAGATACGCAGTATTTT; cdr3_aa: CASSSVPDTQYF
j_call: TRBJ2-1; v_call: TRBV27; cdr3_length: 16; clone_size: many; d_call: NA; cdr3_nt: TGTGCCAGCAGTTTATCCGGGGGGTCGTCTGGGGGCGGGCAGTTCTTC; cdr3_aa: CASSLSGGSSGGGQFF
j_call: TRBJ1-2; v_call: TRBV28; cdr3_length: 12; clone_size: NA; d_call: NA; cdr3_nt: TGTGCCAGCAGCCCTCGGGACTATGGCTACACCTTC; cdr3_aa: CASSPRDYGYTF
j_call: TRBJ1-6; v_call: TRBV28; cdr3_length: 15; clone_size: NA; d_call: TRBD1; cdr3_nt: TGTGCCAGCAGTCCTGGGACAGGGGGGTGGTCACCCCTCCACTTT; cdr3_aa: CASSPGTGGWSPLHF
j_call: TRBJ2-7; v_call: TRBV6-5; cdr3_length: 14; clone_size: NA; d_call: NA; cdr3_nt: TGTGCCAGCAGTTACCGTGGGCAGTCCTACGAGCAGTACTTC; cdr3_aa: CASSYRGQSYEQYF
j_call: TRBJ2-2; v_call: TRBV5-4; cdr3_length: 16; clone_size: few; d_call: TRBD1; cdr3_nt: TGTGCCAGCAGCACAGCCGGGACAGCGAACACCGGGGAGCTGTTTTTT; cdr3_aa: CASSTAGTANTGELFF
j_call: TRBJ1-2; v_call: TRBV19; cdr3_length: 16; clone_size: NA; d_call: NA; cdr3_nt: TGTGCCAGTAGTACCAGACAGTCCCAAACCTCCTATGGCTACACCTTC; cdr3_aa: CASSTRQSQTSYGYTF
j_call: TRBJ1-5; v_call: TRBV14; cdr3_length: 14; clone_size: NA; d_call: NA; cdr3_nt: TGTGCCAGCAGCCCTTCCTCCAGGGATCAGCCCCAGCATTTT; cdr3_aa: CASSPSSRDQPQHF
j_call: TRBJ2-3; v_call: TRBV7-9; cdr3_length: 15; clone_size: NA; d_call: NA; cdr3_nt: TGTGCCAGCAGCTTAGTGGGTGGGAGCACAGATACGCAGTATTTT; cdr3_aa: CASSLVGGSTDTQYF
j_call: TRBJ1-2; v_call: TRBV10-3; cdr3_length: 12; clone_size: NA; d_call: TRBD1; cdr3_nt: TGTGCCATCAGTGCCGACAGGGCAGGCTACACCTTC; cdr3_aa: CAISADRAGYTF
j_call: TRBJ2-5; v_call: TRBV6-1; cdr3_length: 14; clone_size: NA; d_call: NA; cdr3_nt: TGTGCCAGCAGTGAAGGAGGGGCGCGGGAGACCCAGTACTTC; cdr3_aa: CASSEGGARETQYF